One and the same sample provided the 21 T cell receptor beta chains below, sequenced in a study of T cell responses to AZD1222 COVID-19 vaccine. Here immunoSEQ multiplex PCR was the method, and the copy in TCRdb shows in-frame clones only, minus some. Of more than 150,000 clones listed, approximately 90% are singletons. The starting material was peripheral blood, obtained 28 days after the second AZD1222 dose. The receptors shown here come from an adult who received the AZD1222 COVID-19 vaccine.

The rearrangement joins TRBV7-2 to TRBJ1-4, with D possibly TRBD1 on 5 matching bases. The germline CDR1 and CDR2 sequences are SGHTA and FQGNSA. CDR3 size: 15 residues. Trimming cost V 5 bases and J 4 bases, with 14 bases left between them. The CDR3 DNA sequence: TGTGCCAGCAGCCCCGGGACGGACTATAATGAAAAACTGTTTTTT. It codes for CASSPGTDYNEKLFF.

The chain couples TRBV6-5 to TRBJ2-1; D not certain. V shed 6 bases and J shed 6 bases, with 12 bases lying between them. Germline CDR1 and CDR2: MNHEY and SVGAGI. The CDR3 loop spans 13 amino acids. The CDR3 DNA reads TGTGCCAGCAGCCTGAACCCGATCAATGAGCAGTTCTTC. It yields the protein CASSLNPINEQFF.

The chain combines TRBV2 with TRBJ2-7, with D perhaps TRBD1 (6 bases). Looked up from germline, CDR1 is SNHLY and CDR2 is FYNNEI. Between the trimmed V and J ends, which lost 2 bases and 9 bases, there was a span of 17 bases. This CDR3 is built from 14 residues. The CDR3 region is CASSELGATLGQYF. The DNA of the CDR3 is TGTGCCAGCAGTGAATTGGGGGCAACCTTGGGGCAGTACTTC.

J is TRBJ2-7 and V is TRBV27; the D is unclear. V was trimmed by 4 bases and J by 0 bases, leaving 10 bases between them. In germline, CDR1 is MNHEY, CDR2 SMNVEV (reference sequence). The CDR3 is 14 residues long. The CDR3 loop reads CASSYKISSYEQYF. In DNA, the CDR3 is TGTGCCAGCAGTTATAAGATCAGCTCCTACGAGCAGTACTTC.

This chain links TRBV7-9 with TRBJ2-7, with 9 bases that match TRBD2. Looked up from germline, CDR1 is SEHNR and CDR2 is FQNEAQ (reference sequence). V lost 3 bases to trimming and J lost 7 bases; unmatched junction nucleotides: 7. This CDR3 has 14 residues. The CDR3 DNA sequence: TGTGCCAGCAGCTTCATAGCGGGAGTGGGAGAGCAGTACTTC. It codes for CASSFIAGVGEQYF.

This clone was recorded only once. This rearrangement joins TRBV28 to TRBJ2-1; 7 bases match TRBD2. Looked up from germline, CDR1 is MDHEN and CDR2 is SYDVKM. The trim removed 4 bases at V and 8 bases at J, leaving 11 bases unmatched. The CDR3 totals 15 residues. CDR3 bases: TGTGCCAGCAGTTCTACGGGAGGTTCATTTCATGAGCAGTTCTTC. Translating gives CASSSTGGSFHEQFF.

The chain employs TRBV6-1 and TRBJ2-3; D call uncertain. V lost 3 bases to trimming and J lost 1 base, with 2 bases between them. The CDR3 sequence is 12 residues long. CDR1 and CDR2 from the germline V gene are MNHNS and SASEGT. The CDR3 DNA reads TGTGCCAGCAGTGAGGGCACAGATACGCAGTATTTT. Encoded protein: CASSEGTDTQYF.

This clone was seen just once. The chain employs TRBV4-1 and TRBJ2-6; D is undetermined. The CDR3 has 15 residues. Germline loops: CDR1 MGHRA, CDR2 YSYEKL. V was trimmed by 6 bases and J by 2 bases, leaving 11 bases between them. CDR3 coding DNA: TGCGCCAGCAGTTTTAGGGCAGCTGGGGCCAACGTCCTGACTTTC. Translation: CASSFRAAGANVLTF.

V is TRBV14 and J is TRBJ2-2, with 8 nucleotides matching TRBD1. V gave up 2 bases and J gave up 0 bases; unmatched junction bases: 2. The CDR3 runs 16 residues. CDR1 and CDR2 (germline): SGHDN, FVKESK. The CDR3 region is CASSQWTGSNTGELFF. For the CDR3, the DNA is TGTGCCAGCAGCCAATGGACAGGGTCGAACACCGGGGAGCTGTTTTTT.

CDR3 protein: CASSEFSDYEQYF. CDR3 nucleotides: TGCGCCAGCAGTGAGTTTAGCGACTACGAGCAGTACTTC. The chain carries TRBV10-2 and TRBJ2-7; D is perhaps TRBD2 (5 bases). The V end lost 1 base, the J end lost 3 bases, and 7 bases lay between the germline ends. The CDR3 extends over 13 amino acids. The germline V gene has CDR1 WSHSY and CDR2 SAAADI.

The V and J genes are TRBV28 and TRBJ1-6; tentative D call: TRBD1 (5 bases). The V gene lost 6 bases and the J gene lost 10 bases, with 19 bases spanning the gap. CDR1 and CDR2 (germline): MDHEN, SYDVKM. The CDR3 has 15 residues. The CDR3 reads CASSREADPGSPLHF. Written as DNA, the CDR3 is TGTGCCAGCAGCAGGGAGGCGGACCCTGGGTCACCCCTCCACTTT.

The chain uses TRBV7-2 and TRBJ1-2; no clear D gene. Germline loops: CDR1 SGHTA, CDR2 FQGNSA. The CDR3 covers 11 residues. V lost 8 bases and J lost 4, with 8 bases in between. The CDR3 loop reads CASGESYGYTF. DNA of the CDR3: TGTGCCAGCGGGGAATCCTATGGCTACACCTTC. Supplemented by reference TRBV7-2 and TRBJ1-2, the full variable domain reads GAGVSQSPSNKVTEKGKDVELRCDPISGHTALYWYRQSLGQGLEFLIYFQGNSAPDKSGLPSDRFSAERTGGSVSTLTIQRTQQEDSAVYLCASGESYGYTFGSGTRLTVV.

The chain employs TRBV6-2 or TRBV6-3 and TRBJ2-3; TRBD1 matches 8 bases. With 2 bases clipped from V and 0 bases from J, the junction kept 7 bases outside the gene matches. Germline V CDR1 and CDR2: MNHEY, SVGEGT. The CDR3 is 17 residues long. The CDR3 here is CASSYRQGRTSTDTQYF. CDR3 nucleotides: TGTGCCAGCAGTTACCGACAGGGGCGAACTAGCACAGATACGCAGTATTTT.

V and J are TRBV7-9 and TRBJ1-1, with D tentatively TRBD1 (6 bases). The V end was cut by 2 bases, the J end by 9 bases, with 16 bases between. Germline loops: CDR1 SEHNR, CDR2 FQNEAQ (reference sequence). The CDR3 totals 14 residues. As DNA, the CDR3 is TGTGCCAGCAGCTTAAAGGATCAGGGGCCTCAAGCTTTCTTT. Translated: CASSLKDQGPQAFF.

J is TRBJ1-2 and V is TRBV10-2, with D possibly matching TRBD1 (5 bases). Germline values: CDR1 WSHSY, CDR2 SAAADI. This CDR3 comprises 15 residues. V lost 4 bases and J lost 4, with 16 bases in between. The CDR3 region has the DNA TGCGCCAGCAGTGCCTGGGCGGACGGGGGCTATGGCTACACCTTC. This translates into CASSAWADGGYGYTF.

The chain is built from TRBV6-5 and TRBJ2-3; no reliable D call. Germline lookup yields CDR1 MNHEY and CDR2 SVGAGI. The V end was cut by 6 bases, the J end by 2 bases, with 9 bases between. The CDR3 has 13 residues. CDR3 DNA: TGTGCCAGCAGCGTTTTCCCCACAGATACGCAGTATTTT. Translation: CASSVFPTDTQYF.

J is TRBJ2-3 and V is TRBV5-1, with D hard to call. Germline lookup yields CDR1 SGHRS and CDR2 YFSETQ. V dropped 4 bases and J dropped 0 bases, with 21 bases sitting between them. The CDR3 loop spans 18 amino acids. This CDR3 is CASSDQSGMTPSTDTQYF. CDR3 nucleotides: TGCGCCAGCAGCGATCAATCTGGGATGACGCCTAGCACAGATACGCAGTATTTT.

This chain's CDR3 is CATSVEIGNQPQHF. DNA for the CDR3: TGTGCCACCAGCGTGGAAATCGGCAATCAGCCCCAGCATTTT. This chain uses TRBV15 with TRBJ1-5, with no clear D. Germline loops: CDR1 LNHNV, CDR2 YYDKDF (reference sequence). The V gene lost 5 bases and the J gene lost 2 bases, with 10 bases spanning the gap. This CDR3 contains 14 residues.

The chain joins TRBV30 to TRBJ1-3; TRBD1 might be the D (6 bases). There are 14 residues in the CDR3. Trimming removed 6 bases from V and 2 bases from J, with 14 bases in between. In germline, CDR1 is GTSNPN, CDR2 SVGIG (reference sequence). The chain's CDR3 is CACLKGGAGNTIYF. Here the CDR3 DNA reads TGTGCCTGCCTGAAAGGGGGTGCTGGAAACACCATATATTTT.

V is TRBV28 and J is TRBJ1-2, with 10 positions matching TRBD1. The germline V gene encodes CDR1 MDHEN and CDR2 SYDVKM. V trimming: 6 bases; J trimming: 8 bases; junction bases outside the gene matches: 6. This CDR3 comprises 13 residues. The CDR3 loop reads CASSRDRGRGYTF. Written as DNA, the CDR3 is TGTGCCAGCAGCCGCGACAGGGGGCGAGGCTACACCTTC.

The V call is TRBV9, the J call TRBJ2-4; D is ambiguous. CDR3 length equals 14 residues. V lost 3 bases, J lost 12 bases, and 19 bases lay in between. CDR1 and CDR2 from the germline V gene are SGDLS and YYNGEE. DNA of the CDR3: TGTGCCAGCAGCGCCAGTGGGGTTTCGGGTCATCAGTACTTC. Translated: CASSASGVSGHQYF.